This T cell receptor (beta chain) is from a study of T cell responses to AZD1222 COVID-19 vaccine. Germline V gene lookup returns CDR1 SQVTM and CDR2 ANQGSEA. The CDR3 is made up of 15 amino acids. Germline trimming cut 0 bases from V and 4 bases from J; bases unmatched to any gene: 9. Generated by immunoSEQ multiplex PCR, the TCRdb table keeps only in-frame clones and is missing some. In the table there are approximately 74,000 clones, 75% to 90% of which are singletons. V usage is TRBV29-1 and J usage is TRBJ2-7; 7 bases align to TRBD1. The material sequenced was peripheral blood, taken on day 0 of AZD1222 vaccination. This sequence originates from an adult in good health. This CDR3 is CSVEDPQTGLYEQYF. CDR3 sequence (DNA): TGCAGCGTTGAAGATCCCCAGACAGGGCTGTACGAGCAGTACTTC.